This entry features one TCR beta chain sequence. Its antigen is not identified. The germline V gene encodes CDR1 MDHEN and CDR2 SYDVKM. The length of the CDR3 is 14 residues. Unmatched junction bases numbered 3, after V lost 6 bases and J lost 7 bases. Unique molecular identifiers tagged the TCR beta cDNA libraries. Each sample of about 0.95 to 11 million input T cells yielded roughly 500,000 cDNA molecules, so each molecule approximated one T cell. TCRdb independently ran MiXCR on the PCR reads; one entry per CDR3 protein. This table has hundreds of thousands of distinct CDR3 sequences, around 27% appearing once. This entry belongs to a study of post-analysis software for immune sequencing data. Study information: Multiple sclerosis in the patients followed relapsing-remitting, secondary progressive and progressive-relapsing courses.

General study results and limits: TRBV5-6, TRBV5-1 and TRBV20-1 were among roughly 5 TRBV segments more frequent in patients than controls. Controls showed significantly higher normalized Chao1 diversity than did multiple sclerosis patients. Samples from one preparation batch, clustered by F measure, grouped strongly together.

The TCR comes from a girl aged 10-17 years with multiple sclerosis. The sequencing input was blood. V and J are TRBV28 and TRBJ1-6; 10 bases are a match to TRBD1. DNA for the CDR3: TGTGCCAGCAGGACAGGGGGCTGGAATTCACCCCTCCACTTT. It translates to CASRTGGWNSPLHF.